The present TCR beta chain was sequenced within a study of T cell changes during pregnancy in multiple sclerosis (dated by TCRdb to between 2018 and 2020). In terms of the full investigation: In women with multiple sclerosis, the researchers looked at how the T cell repertoire shifted as pregnancy progressed.

This clone was observed a handful of times. What this receptor recognizes is not known. No base quality information exists; no much larger clone differs at one position. The protocol used for the library was the immunoSEQ multiplex PCR assay. Imported from immuneACCESS, the table was reduced by TCRdb to in-frame sequences with V and J called. These copies leave out some clones; in studies compared against another copy, an unresolved V gene accounts for under half, and the cause of the remainder is not known. A total of around 30,000 clones appear in this sample, roughly 89% of them only once. Jointly, the top ten make up about 9.6% of the sample. V gives up 6 bases and J gives up 7 bases, and the segment between their germline ends measures 12 bases. From the cysteine through the phenylalanine, the CDR3 covers 13 amino acids. Of the read, only the CDR3 DNA is kept; its 39 bases are in frame from base 1. CDR1 SEHNR and CDR2 FQNEAQ are derived from the germline V gene (reference sequence).

The sequence joins TRBV7-9 to TRBJ1-4, with no confidently assigned D gene. The sequence was collected from a female donor with multiple sclerosis, enrolled in a pregnancy study. The sequenced sample was CD8+ T cells from peripheral blood mononuclear cells, obtained in the first trimester of pregnancy. The DNA sequence is given as TGTGCCAGCAGGGGAGGGTTGGGTGAAAAACTGTTTTTT. It translates as CASRGGLGEKLFF.